This T cell receptor (beta chain) was obtained from a study of early T cells in non-severe SARS-CoV-2 infection. This clonotype occurred many times. Germline lookup yields CDR1 DFQATT and CDR2 SNEGSKA (reference sequence). This CDR3 region has 16 residues. V lost 1 base and J 1 base, leaving 15 bases between the germline ends. Individually, cDNA molecules had unique molecular identifiers attached to them. TCRdb redid the calling of the 5' RACE reads with MiXCR, one entry per CDR3 protein. This sample has approximately 31,000 distinct CDR3 sequences, with roughly 5.8% found just once. The source is an adult who was a healthcare worker with PCR-confirmed SARS-CoV-2 infection or an uninfected control (not recorded which). The chain employs TRBV20-1 and TRBJ2-3; a possible D gene is TRBD2 (6 bases). Sequenced input: whole blood. This CDR3 reads CSARGVREWGTDTQYF. CDR3 coding DNA: TGCAGTGCTAGAGGGGTACGGGAGTGGGGCACAGATACGCAGTATTTT.